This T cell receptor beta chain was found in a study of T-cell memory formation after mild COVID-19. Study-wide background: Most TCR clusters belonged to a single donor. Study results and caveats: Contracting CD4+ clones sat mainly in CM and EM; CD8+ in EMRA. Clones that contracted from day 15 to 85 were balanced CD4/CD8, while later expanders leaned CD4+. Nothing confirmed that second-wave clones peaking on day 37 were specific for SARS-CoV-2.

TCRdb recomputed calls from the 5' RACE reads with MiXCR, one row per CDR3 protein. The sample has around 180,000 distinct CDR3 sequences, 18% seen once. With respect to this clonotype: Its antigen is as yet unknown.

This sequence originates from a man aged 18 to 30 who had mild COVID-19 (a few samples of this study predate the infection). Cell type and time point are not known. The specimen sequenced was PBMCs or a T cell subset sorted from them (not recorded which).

The CDR3 protein is CASSFASAGQPQHF. CDR3 DNA: TGTGCCAGCAGCTTCGCCAGTGCCGGGCAGCCCCAGCATTTT. The chain uses TRBV7-2 and TRBJ1-5; no definite D call. Germline lookup yields CDR1 SGHTA and CDR2 FQGNSA. V was trimmed by 3 bases and J by 7 bases, leaving 13 bases between them. This CDR3 contains 14 residues. Together with reference TRBV7-2 and TRBJ1-5, the CDR3 gives the full variable domain: GAGVSQSPSNKVTEKGKDVELRCDPISGHTALYWYRQSLGQGLEFLIYFQGNSAPDKSGLPSDRFSAERTGGSVSTLTIQRTQQEDSAVYLCASSFASAGQPQHFGDGTRLSIL.